This T cell receptor beta chain was identified in a study of blood T cell repertoires in COVID-19. As for the study in general: Italy, Spain and the United States were the sources of the convalescent and acute COVID-19 samples. Sample material is recorded as cDNA or gDNA derived from T cells, B-cell-depleted T cells, or PBMCs.

CDR1 and CDR2 from the germline V gene are SGHRS and YFSETQ. V dropped 0 bases and J dropped 7 bases, with 17 bases sitting between them. The CDR3 has 15 amino acids. Original processing notes: Reference gene primers were amplified, and this amplification served to estimate nucleated cell counts. TCRdb keeps only in-frame clones here, not all; method: immunoSEQ multiplex PCR. V and J calls and clone size are those listed in that table; D and trimming were worked out from the DNA. The repertoire holds 250,000 to 300,000 clones, with approximately 87% as singletons. This sequence originates from a man aged 55-75 years who had recovered from COVID-19. Sequencing was carried out using peripheral blood. The chain combines TRBV5-1 with TRBJ2-7; weak D call: TRBD1 (6 bases). CDR3 protein: CASSLVARGSGEQYF. CDR3 bases: TGCGCCAGCAGCTTGGTGGCCAGGGGCTCGGGGGAGCAGTACTTC.